Listed below are T cell receptor beta chains from one sample, sequenced in a study of cytomegalovirus exposure and HLA in healthy donors. Profiled with immunoSEQ multiplex PCR; TCRdb holds only in-frame clones, not every one. The table lists about 130,000 clones, about 80% of them singletons. The sequencing sample was made of PBMCs. The receptors stem from a boy younger than 10 in good health and CMV-seronegative. Each CDR3 is given with its conserved first and last residue. The D gene is left open where the match is weak. Clone size is shown for a subset of rows, as once, few, many or a class of expanded clone.

CDR3: CASSDSGTSPGQFF; DNA: TGTGCCAGCAGCGACTCCGGGACTAGTCCTGGCCAGTTCTTC; size: -; J: TRBJ2-1; D: TRBD2; V: TRBV9
CDR3: CASSVGTRGTDTQYF; DNA: TGTGCCAGCAGTGTAGGGACTAGAGGCACAGATACGCAGTATTTT; size: -; J: TRBJ2-3; D: TRBD2; V: TRBV6-1
CDR3: CASSVTGGADYGYTF; DNA: TGTGCCAGCAGCGTAACAGGGGGCGCGGACTATGGCTACACCTTC; size: few; J: TRBJ1-2; D: TRBD1; V: TRBV9
CDR3: CASSQTSGGRGWDEQFF; DNA: TGCGCCAGCAGCCAGACTAGCGGGGGCCGAGGCTGGGATGAGCAGTTCTTC; size: -; J: TRBJ2-1; D: TRBD2; V: TRBV4-1
CDR3: CASSPRQGALGDTEAFF; DNA: TGTGCCAGCAGCCCTAGACAGGGGGCACTCGGGGACACTGAAGCTTTCTTT; size: -; J: TRBJ1-1; D: TRBD1; V: TRBV7-9
CDR3: CASSPTTGGTEAFF; DNA: TGTGCCAGCTCACCTACGACAGGGGGCACTGAAGCTTTCTTT; size: -; J: TRBJ1-1; D: TRBD1; V: TRBV18
CDR3: CASSFGLAGEGGELFF; DNA: TGTGCCAGCAGTTTCGGACTTGCGGGAGAAGGCGGGGAGCTGTTTTTT; size: -; J: TRBJ2-2; D: TRBD2; V: TRBV27
CDR3: CASSLQGHLSSYEQYF; DNA: TGCGCCAGCAGCTTACAGGGACACCTCAGCTCCTACGAGCAGTACTTC; size: -; J: TRBJ2-7; D: -; V: TRBV5-1
CDR3: CASSEDRYNEQFF; DNA: TGTGCCAGCAGTGAAGACAGGTACAATGAGCAGTTCTTC; size: few; J: TRBJ2-1; D: -; V: TRBV6-4
CDR3: CATTGSPREKLFF; DNA: TGTGCCACTACAGGCTCCCCGCGGGAAAAACTGTTTTTT; size: -; J: TRBJ1-4; D: -; V: TRBV2
CDR3: CASSHEAGVPLEQFF; DNA: TGTGCCAGCAGCCACGAAGCGGGAGTTCCGCTTGAGCAGTTCTTC; size: -; J: TRBJ2-1; D: TRBD2; V: TRBV16
CDR3: CASSIVLRRTGNQPQHF; DNA: TGTGCCAGTAGTATCGTATTAAGAAGGACAGGGAATCAGCCCCAGCATTTT; size: -; J: TRBJ1-5; D: TRBD1; V: TRBV19
CDR3: CASSEGNYYEQYF; DNA: TGTGCCAGCAGTGAAGGCAACTACTACGAGCAGTACTTC; size: -; J: TRBJ2-7; D: -; V: TRBV6-1
CDR3: CAISESDRGYRDTGELFF; DNA: TGTGCCATCAGTGAGTCGGACAGGGGTTATAGGGACACCGGGGAGCTGTTTTTT; size: -; J: TRBJ2-2; D: TRBD1; V: TRBV10-3
CDR3: CASVLGMGNTEAFF; DNA: TGTGCCAGCGTCCTCGGGATGGGGAACACTGAAGCTTTCTTT; size: few; J: TRBJ1-1; D: -; V: TRBV6-1
CDR3: CASSYREPYGYTF; DNA: TGTGCCAGCAGTTACCGGGAGCCCTATGGCTACACCTTC; size: once; J: TRBJ1-2; D: -; V: TRBV6-5
CDR3: CASSTPSKRVNEKLFF; DNA: TGTGCCAGCAGCACCCCCTCGAAGAGGGTGAATGAAAAACTGTTTTTT; size: -; J: TRBJ1-4; D: -; V: TRBV5-6
CDR3: CASSQARRGTGAEAFF; DNA: TGCGCCAGCAGCCAAGCGCGGAGGGGGACAGGGGCTGAAGCTTTCTTT; size: medium-sized; J: TRBJ1-1; D: TRBD1; V: TRBV4-3
CDR3: CASLTPQGARRTEAFF; DNA: TGTGCCAGCTTGACTCCCCAGGGGGCGAGAAGGACTGAAGCTTTCTTT; size: -; J: TRBJ1-1; D: TRBD1; V: TRBV28
CDR3: CASSQDLYTGGTDTQYF; DNA: TGTGCCAGCAGCCAAGACCTCTACACAGGGGGCACAGATACGCAGTATTTT; size: -; J: TRBJ2-3; D: TRBD1; V: TRBV4-2
CDR3: CASSDWASRVLEETQYF; DNA: TGTGCCAGCAGTGACTGGGCCTCCAGGGTTTTAGAAGAGACCCAGTACTTC; size: -; J: TRBJ2-5; D: -; V: TRBV6-4
CDR3: CASSQEGQGVVGELFF; DNA: TGTGCCAGCAGCCAAGAGGGACAGGGTGTGGTCGGGGAGCTGTTTTTT; size: -; J: TRBJ2-2; D: TRBD1; V: TRBV4-2
CDR3: CASRPTLRDRGDNEQFF; DNA: TGCGCCAGCAGACCCACCCTCCGGGACAGGGGGGACAATGAGCAGTTCTTC; size: -; J: TRBJ2-1; D: TRBD1; V: TRBV5-1
CDR3: CASKEDGGALTFRSYGYTF; DNA: TGTGCCAGTAAGGAGGACGGAGGGGCCCTTACCTTCCGCTCCTATGGCTACACCTTC; size: -; J: TRBJ1-2; D: -; V: TRBV19
CDR3: CASSQDVGDYGYTF; DNA: TGCGCCAGCAGCCAAGATGTAGGAGACTATGGCTACACCTTC; size: -; J: TRBJ1-2; D: -; V: TRBV4-1
CDR3: CAWSDLALYNEQFF; DNA: TGTGCCTGGAGCGACCTAGCACTCTACAATGAGCAGTTCTTC; size: -; J: TRBJ2-1; D: -; V: TRBV30
CDR3: CASSDSSGTHNEQFF; DNA: TGTGCCAGCAGTGACAGTAGCGGGACCCACAATGAGCAGTTCTTC; size: -; J: TRBJ2-1; D: TRBD2; V: TRBV6-4
CDR3: CSSSSSVRLGSYNEQFF; DNA: TGTTCCAGCAGCTCCTCCGTGAGACTAGGTTCCTACAATGAGCAGTTCTTC; size: -; J: TRBJ2-1; D: -; V: TRBV7-9
CDR3: CASSSLTGKGATDTQYF; DNA: TGTGCCAGCAGCTCTCTGACAGGGAAGGGGGCCACAGATACGCAGTATTTT; size: -; J: TRBJ2-3; D: TRBD1; V: TRBV7-9
CDR3: CASSQDIERTEAFF; DNA: TGTGCCAGCAGCCAAGATATCGAGAGGACTGAAGCTTTCTTT; size: once; J: TRBJ1-1; D: -; V: TRBV14
CDR3: CASSGGWVGGGLNTEAFF; DNA: TGTGCCAGCAGCGGGGGGTGGGTCGGGGGGGGATTGAACACTGAAGCTTTCTTT; size: few; J: TRBJ1-1; D: -; V: TRBV5-6
CDR3: CASSGGAGRTGELFF; DNA: TGTGCCAGCAGTGGCGGCGCAGGGCGGACCGGGGAGCTGTTTTTT; size: -; J: TRBJ2-2; D: -; V: TRBV25-1
CDR3: CASSLTFDKTNTEAFF; DNA: TGTGCCAGCAGCCTTACATTTGACAAGACGAACACTGAAGCTTTCTTT; size: few; J: TRBJ1-1; D: -; V: TRBV7-2
CDR3: CASSLNGAGQPQHF; DNA: TGTGCCAGCAGCTTAAATGGTGCAGGTCAGCCCCAGCATTTT; size: -; J: TRBJ1-5; D: -; V: TRBV5-8
CDR3: CASSLSRGRGYYEQYF; DNA: TGTGCCAGCAGCTTATCAAGGGGGAGGGGGTACTACGAGCAGTACTTC; size: -; J: TRBJ2-7; D: -; V: TRBV7-2
CDR3: CASSKAGGLTEAFF; DNA: TGTGCCAGCAGCAAAGCAGGGGGCTTGACTGAAGCTTTCTTT; size: -; J: TRBJ1-1; D: TRBD1; V: TRBV11-3
CDR3: CASSPAERETQYF; DNA: TGTGCCAGCAGCCCGGCGGAGCGAGAGACCCAGTACTTC; size: -; J: TRBJ2-5; D: -; V: TRBV28
CDR3: CASSIVGEGGGNQPQHF; DNA: TGTGCCAGTAGTATAGTCGGGGAGGGGGGGGGCAATCAGCCCCAGCATTTT; size: -; J: TRBJ1-5; D: -; V: TRBV19
CDR3: CASSLPTGGSCGYTF; DNA: TGTGCCAGCAGCTTACCGACAGGGGGCTCCTGTGGCTACACCTTC; size: -; J: TRBJ1-2; D: TRBD1; V: TRBV5-5
CDR3: CASSPREGPRTDTQYF; DNA: TGTGCCAGCTCACCACGTGAGGGCCCCCGCACAGATACGCAGTATTTT; size: -; J: TRBJ2-3; D: -; V: TRBV18
CDR3: CATSRLPSGQGAREQFF; DNA: TGTGCCACCAGCAGACTTCCTTCGGGACAGGGGGCAAGGGAGCAGTTCTTC; size: once; J: TRBJ2-1; D: TRBD1; V: TRBV15
CDR3: CASSLGAYEQYF; DNA: TGTGCCAGCAGCTTGGGTGCCTACGAGCAGTACTTC; size: -; J: TRBJ2-7; D: -; V: TRBV5-6
CDR3: CAWSRGGREAFF; DNA: TGTGCCTGGAGTCGCGGAGGGAGAGAAGCTTTCTTT; size: -; J: TRBJ1-1; D: -; V: TRBV30